The clone carrying this T cell receptor beta chain was observed a single time. Its antigen is not identified. This sample stems from a study of T cell repertoires in cytomegalovirus infection. Study in general: CMV epitopes used comprised recently identified HLA-C-restricted ones and well-studied HLA-B-restricted ones. Study-wide findings and caveats: Summed public TCR beta family frequency identified CMV carriers bearing the relevant HLA. In two of eight donors, the top clonotype was HLA-C-restricted CMV-specific.

Germline trimming cut 1 base from V and 8 bases from J; bases unmatched to any gene: 4. The germline V gene has CDR1 SEHNR and CDR2 FQNEAQ (reference sequence). This CDR3 spans 14 amino acids. Each CDR3 protein gets one entry after TCRdb re-called the reads with MiXCR. Here the sample spans 27,000 or so distinct CDR3 sequences, roughly a fifth being singletons. The specimen was CD8+ T cells from cultured PBMCs, collected from culture after CMV antigen stimulation. The clonotype was recovered from a human donor in good health (CMV status not recorded). Some clones in this sample may be carry-over from other donors' samples. This chain uses TRBV7-9 with TRBJ1-4; TRBD1 agrees at 7 bases. CDR3 amino acids: CASSLGGGWEKLFF. The CDR3 nucleotides are TGTGCCAGCAGCTTAGGAGGGGGCTGGGAAAAACTGTTTTTT.